What follows is one T cell receptor beta chain and its context. Its antigen is unidentified. This may come from a read error, since a much larger clone is one base off. This CDR3 spans 15 amino acids. Germline CDR1 reads SNHLY; CDR2 reads FYNNEI. The ends were cut back, 3 bases at V and 7 bases at J, with 15 bases in the middle. These data originate in a study of read filtering for tumor transcriptome and immune sequencing. The library was built from about 400 ng RNA with molecular barcoded adaptors for alpha/delta and beta/gamma chains. Using its own MiXCR run on the reads, TCRdb lists one record per CDR3 protein. Among approximately 50,000 distinct CDR3 sequences listed, approximately 22% were seen once. Findings and limits, study-wide: Dropping single-read clonotypes raised IR-seq and RNA-seq shared-clonotype correlation.

The sample comprised a population of CD138-negative cells sorted from bone marrow. This receptor was identified in a donor at least 40 years old with multiple myeloma. The chain uses TRBV2 and TRBJ1-4; no clear D. DNA of the CDR3: TGTGCCAGCAGTGATCAGGCAGGATGGAGTGAAAAACTGTTTTTT. It is translated as CASSDQAGWSEKLFF.